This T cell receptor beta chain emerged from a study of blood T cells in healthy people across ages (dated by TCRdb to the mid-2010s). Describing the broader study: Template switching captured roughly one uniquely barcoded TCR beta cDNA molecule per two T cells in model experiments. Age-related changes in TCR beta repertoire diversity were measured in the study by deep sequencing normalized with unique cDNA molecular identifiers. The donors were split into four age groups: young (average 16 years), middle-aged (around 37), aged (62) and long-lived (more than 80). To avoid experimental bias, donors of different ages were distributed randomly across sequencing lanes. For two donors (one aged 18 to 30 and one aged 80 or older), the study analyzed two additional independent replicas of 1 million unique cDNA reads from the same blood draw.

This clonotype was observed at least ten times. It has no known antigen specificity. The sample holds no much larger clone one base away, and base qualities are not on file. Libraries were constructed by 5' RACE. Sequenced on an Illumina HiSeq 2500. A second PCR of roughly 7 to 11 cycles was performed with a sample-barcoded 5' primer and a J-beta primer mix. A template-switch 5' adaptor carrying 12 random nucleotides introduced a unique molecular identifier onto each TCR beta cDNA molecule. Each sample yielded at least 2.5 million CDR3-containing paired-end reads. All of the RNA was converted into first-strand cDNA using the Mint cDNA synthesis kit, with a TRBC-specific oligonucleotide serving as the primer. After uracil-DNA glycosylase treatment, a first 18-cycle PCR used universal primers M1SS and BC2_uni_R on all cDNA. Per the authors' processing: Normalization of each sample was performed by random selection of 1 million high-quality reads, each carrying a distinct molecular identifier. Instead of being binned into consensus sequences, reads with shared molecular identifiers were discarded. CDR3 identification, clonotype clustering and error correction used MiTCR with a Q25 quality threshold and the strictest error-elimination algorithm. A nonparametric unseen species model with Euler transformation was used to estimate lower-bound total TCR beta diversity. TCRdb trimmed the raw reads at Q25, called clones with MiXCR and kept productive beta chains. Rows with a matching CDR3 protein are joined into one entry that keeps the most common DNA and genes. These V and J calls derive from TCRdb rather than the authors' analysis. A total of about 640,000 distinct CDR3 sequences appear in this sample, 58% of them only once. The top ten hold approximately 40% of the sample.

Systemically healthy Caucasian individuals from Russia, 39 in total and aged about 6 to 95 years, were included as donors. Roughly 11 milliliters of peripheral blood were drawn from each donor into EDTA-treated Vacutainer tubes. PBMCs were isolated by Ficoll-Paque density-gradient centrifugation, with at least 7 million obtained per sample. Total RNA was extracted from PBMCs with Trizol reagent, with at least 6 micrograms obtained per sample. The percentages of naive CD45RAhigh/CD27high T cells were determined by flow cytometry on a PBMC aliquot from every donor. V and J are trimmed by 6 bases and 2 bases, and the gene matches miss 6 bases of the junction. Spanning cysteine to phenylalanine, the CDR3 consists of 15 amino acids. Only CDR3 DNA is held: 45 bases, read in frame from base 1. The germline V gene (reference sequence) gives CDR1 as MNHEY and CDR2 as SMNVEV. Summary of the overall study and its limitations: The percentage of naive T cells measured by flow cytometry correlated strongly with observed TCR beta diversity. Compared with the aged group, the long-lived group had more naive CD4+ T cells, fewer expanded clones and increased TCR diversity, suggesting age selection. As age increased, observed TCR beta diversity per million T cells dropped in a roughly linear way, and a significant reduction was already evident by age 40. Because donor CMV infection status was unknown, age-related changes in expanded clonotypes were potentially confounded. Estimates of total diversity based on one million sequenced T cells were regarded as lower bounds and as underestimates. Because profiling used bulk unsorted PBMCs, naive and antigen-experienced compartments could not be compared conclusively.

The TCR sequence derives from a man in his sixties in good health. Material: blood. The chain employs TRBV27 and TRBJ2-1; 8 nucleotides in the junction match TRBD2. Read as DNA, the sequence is TGTGCCAGCAGCTCGAGCGGGGGAACCTACAATGAGCAGTTCTTC. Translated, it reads CASSSSGGTYNEQFF.